This TCR beta chain was obtained from a study of control samples from healthy donors and cancer patients. In germline, CDR1 is SGHTA, CDR2 FQGTGA. J lost 5 bases, V lost 5 bases, and 8 bases had no gene match. The CDR3 has 15 residues. The method was immunoSEQ multiplex PCR; TCRdb's version includes in-frame clones alone and lacks a portion of them. The sample includes just over 9,000 clones, more than 85% of them seen just once. The clonotype was recovered from a man aged 60 to 69 with colorectal cancer. The sample was PBMCs. The V call is TRBV7-3, the J call TRBJ2-1, with TRBD2 identical over 8 bases. The CDR3 region is CASSLGTSYDNEQFF. DNA of the CDR3: TGTGCCAGCAGCCTCGGGACTAGTTACGACAATGAGCAGTTCTTC.